Reported below is one T cell receptor (beta chain). What it binds is unknown. This sample was taken from a study of T cells expressing NK-cell markers. 5'RACE template switching built TCR beta cDNA with unique molecular identifiers. For each CDR3 protein, TCRdb gives one entry from its re-call of the 5' RACE reads, without DNA. This table holds some 440,000 distinct CDR3 sequences. Study-wide results and caveats: The same clonotypes also predominated in the CD3+CD56-NKG2C+ fraction of a handful of donors.

The CDR3 has 16 amino acids. Germline values: CDR1 SGDLS, CDR2 YYNGEE. This clonotype was obtained from a woman in her forties or fifties in good health. This chain joins TRBV9 and TRBJ2-5; as DNA is missing, the TRBD2 call by TCRdb cannot be tested. Sequenced sample: blood T cells: a sorted CD56 or NKG2C T cell subset, CD4+ or CD8+ T cells, or bulk PBMC T cells (not recorded which). This chain's CDR3 is CASSTSPGLSLETQYF.